This T cell receptor (beta chain) was sequenced for a study of a mutant IDH1 vaccine in newly diagnosed glioma (dated by TCRdb to 2020 to 2022). General notes on the study: Patients received eight vaccinations in weeks 1, 3, 5, 7, 11, 15, 19 and 23, corresponding to visits V03 through V10. Vaccination was initiated 4-6 weeks after radiotherapy alone, or concurrently with temozolomide cycles in the chemotherapy-containing groups. Of the approximately 32 treated patients, about 62% were male and approximately 40% were female, and the mean age was approximately 37 years. Prior to enrollment, patients had been given standard therapy consisting of radiotherapy alone, temozolomide alone, or radiochemotherapy with temozolomide, with the combination given to most patients. Peripheral blood was drawn at six visits: V03 (baseline), V05, V07, V10, V12 and V13. Longitudinal TCRB deep sequencing was performed for some 25 treated patients wherever samples were available for exploratory analyses. What the authors observed across the whole study: It was noted by the authors that analyses of patient blood samples could not be reproduced owing to sample limitations. Pseudoprogression seemed to be unrelated to changes in the top peripheral T cell clonotypes found by TCRB sequencing. Availability determined which PBMC samples were chosen for TCRB deep sequencing. Immune responses induced by the vaccine were seen in 90% to 95% of patients across multiple MHC alleles.

The CDR3 covers 14 residues, taking in both the cysteine and the phenylalanine. The CDR3 DNA has 42 bases and is translated from base 1. Trimming removed 7 bases from V and 3 bases from J, leaving 16 bases between the germline ends. CDR1 and CDR2, per the germline V gene, are SGHTA and FQGNSA. Interpreted using the paper, the time point label stands for: week 5, during vaccination. Every vaccine dose consisted of 300 ug of a 20-mer mutant IDH1 peptide in Montanide, administered subcutaneously together with topical imiquimod. The donors had newly diagnosed IDH1-mutant astrocytomas of WHO grade 3 or 4 that showed loss of nuclear ATRX. The samples were drawn from NOA16, a multicentre, single-arm, open-label phase I trial in Germany that tested a mutant IDH1 peptide vaccine in humans for the first time. Genomic DNA for TCRB sequencing was extracted from EDTA blood using the DNeasy Blood and Tissue Kit.

This clone was observed a single time. Its antigen remains undetermined. It has no much larger one-base neighbor in the sample; base qualities were not kept. Library preparation was by the immunoSEQ multiplex PCR assay. The hsTCRB Kit was used according to the manufacturer's protocol to amplify rearranged TCR beta chain sequences. An Illumina MiSeq was used to sequence the TCRB libraries. As for the authors' bioinformatics: Demultiplexing, trimming and gene mapping were performed with the kit vendor's proprietary platform. TCRdb's version of the immuneACCESS table is confined to in-frame rearrangements and falls short of the full clone set. An unresolved V gene accounts for under half of the shortfall where checked; the remainder is of unknown origin. That table supplies the V and J calls and clone size; D and trimming were determined from the DNA. This sample gives tens of thousands of clones in total; 65% to 90% of them show up just once. 3% to 3.5% of the sample is held by the ten biggest clonotypes.

This specimen was PBMCs, taken from a glioma patient whose treatment included an IDH1 peptide vaccine. The TCR originated in a woman between 18 and 29 years old with glioma. Some clones in this sample may be carry-over from other donors' samples. The V and J segments used are TRBV7-2 and TRBJ2-7; no D gene call is confident. The nucleotides are TGTGCCAGCAAGCTTCAGCAGATTGGCTACGAGCAGTACTTC. Translated, this gives CASKLQQIGYEQYF.